Described below is a single T cell receptor (beta chain) sequence and its context. Its antigen is unidentified. The sample has other DNA sequences that encode this CDR3 too. Libraries were prepared by immunoSEQ multiplex PCR; TCRdb keeps only in-frame clonotypes and omits some of them. The repertoire includes tens of thousands of clones, 89% of them detected once, and around 3.1% sits in the top ten. The data were obtained in a study of chemoradiotherapy in HPV16-positive cancers. Study-wide background: A couple of HPV16-positive patients' cells yielded candidate HPV-specific clones and common motifs.

Study results and caveats: Only a couple of HPV16-positive patients supplied the functional HPV-specificity definition. Non-HPV-specific T cells did not expand in tumors during treatment, whereas candidate HPV-specific clones and E7-related motifs did. Better recurrence-free survival went with HPV-responsive T-cell expansion in HPV16-positive patients.

There are 14 residues in the CDR3. Germline CDR1 reads SGHRS; CDR2 reads YFSETQ. Trimming cost V 4 bases and J 5 bases; bases outside gene matches: 6. This TCR derives from a human donor with HPV-associated anogenital cancer. The chain employs TRBV5-1 and TRBJ2-5, with TRBD1 matching over 9 bases. This sample comprised blood, obtained from a patient who underwent chemoradiotherapy. The CDR3 here is CASSMGQGEETQYF. The DNA of the CDR3 is TGCGCCAGCAGCATGGGACAGGGAGAGGAGACCCAGTACTTC.